The 2 T cell receptor beta chains reported below all come from one sample, sequenced in a study of shared clonotypes between healthy human individuals. Positive CCR7 selection of CD45RO-negative cells yielded the naive CD8 cells, and terminally differentiated effector memory CD45RA+ cells were excluded. Using immunoSEQ multiplex PCR, the repertoire was profiled, and TCRdb retains in-frame clones only, with some absent. The table has about 2.1 million clones, around 93% seen once. Specimen: naive CD8+ T cells from PBMCs. These receptor sequences come from a man aged 18 to 30 in good health. Some clones in this sample may be carry-over from other donors' samples.

Comment on this clone: This same CDR3 is encoded by further DNA sequences in the sample. This rearrangement joins TRBV27 to TRBJ2-1; the D call may be TRBD1 or TRBD2 (5 bases each). The CDR3 length is 15 residues. The V and J ends lost 2 bases and 0 bases respectively, with 8 bases between them. Per germline, CDR1 MNHEY and CDR2 SMNVEV (reference sequence). CDR3 bases: TGTGCCAGCAGTTTAGGGGGAAGCTCCTACAATGAGCAGTTCTTC. The encoded protein is CASSLGGSSYNEQFF.

The V and J genes are TRBV30 and TRBJ1-2; D is ambiguous. Between the trimmed V and J ends, which lost 3 bases and 4 bases, there was a span of 12 bases. The CDR3 is 13 residues long. Looked up from germline, CDR1 is GTSNPN and CDR2 is SVGIG (reference sequence). CDR3 loop: CAWRSGVTYGYTF. CDR3 bases: TGTGCCTGGAGGAGTGGGGTTACCTATGGCTACACCTTC.